What follows describes a single TCR beta chain. The CDR3 is made up of 13 amino acids. Trimming stripped 3 bases from V and 6 bases from J, with 11 bases between. Per germline, CDR1 SGHTA and CDR2 FQGNSA. This sample stems from a study of blood T cell repertoires in COVID-19. Overall study context: The study drew acute and convalescent COVID-19 samples from the United States, Italy and Spain.

Per the original data handling: Using reference gene primer amplification, nucleated cell counts were estimated. Assay used: immunoSEQ multiplex PCR; TCRdb lists only in-frame clones, some missing. Clone size and the V and J calls come from that table; the DNA yielded D and trimming. The sample lists around 260,000 clones; 75% to 90% were seen once. What was sequenced was peripheral blood. This sequence originates from a woman aged 30 to 39 with active or convalescent COVID-19. This chain uses TRBV7-2 with TRBJ1-1, with D uncertain. The CDR3 sequence: CASSFANGAEAFF. The CDR3 bases are TGTGCCAGCAGCTTTGCGAACGGGGCTGAAGCTTTCTTT.